Included here is one T cell receptor beta chain sequence, with context. Its antigen is as yet unknown. A multiplex PCR was run with 60 Vbeta primers and 13 Jbeta primers. Measured with immunoSEQ multiplex PCR; TCRdb has only the in-frame clones, and not every one. This sample carries around 300,000 clones, about 87% of them seen once, and the ten largest clones take approximately 2%. As for the donors, each was a healthy bone marrow donor. Germline CDR1 LNHDA, CDR2 SQIVND (reference sequence). The CDR3 has 13 amino acids. V was cut by 0 bases and J by 10 bases, with 13 bases left in between. This specimen comes from a study of cytomegalovirus exposure and HLA in healthy donors. General study results and limits: A later analysis linked a missense variant in DCLRE1C to the trimming of TCR beta V and J genes. Presence/absence analyses rested on an assumption that sequencing depth was roughly uniform across donors.

J is TRBJ2-7 and V is TRBV19; TRBD1 might be the D (6 bases). Material for sequencing was PBMCs. This clonotype was obtained from a woman under 30 in good health and CMV-seronegative. The CDR3 DNA reads as TGTGCCAGTAGTATAGATAATACAGGGTCCCAGTACTTC. Residues: CASSIDNTGSQYF.